The 21 T cell receptor beta chains in this list originate from one sample, sequenced in a study of T cell clusters in autoimmune cytopenias. One tube held mixed TRB-A and TRB-B primer pools for touch-down PCR. TCRdb reworked the multiplex PCR reads into one entry per CDR3 protein, no DNA. The sample totals 1,500 to 2,000 distinct CDR3 sequences; its top ten clones hold around 56%. TRB was amplified from approximately 250 ng of peripheral blood genomic DNA per sample. The specimen sequenced was peripheral blood. These receptors were obtained from a human donor with an autoimmune cytopenia or autoimmune hepatitis (not recorded which).

According to its frequency, this clonotype is medium-sized (0.01 to 0.1%). The rearrangement joins TRBV11-2 to TRBJ1-2. CDR3 size: 13 residues. Germline CDR1 SGHAT, CDR2 FQNNGV. The CDR3 spells CASSLDRTYGYTF.

In terms of frequency, this clonotype is medium-sized. J is TRBJ1-1 and V is TRBV11-1; TCRdb's D gene call, TRBD1, goes unchecked for lack of DNA. Germline V CDR1 and CDR2: SGHAT, FQDESV (reference sequence). The CDR3 runs to 12 residues. The CDR3 here is CASSRQGLEAFF.

In terms of frequency, this clonotype is medium-sized. CDR3 amino acids: CASSQGFAGGAETQYF. The chain recombines TRBV4-2 with TRBJ2-5; the D call of TRBD2 rests on TCRdb alone, since no DNA is present to check it. The germline CDR1 and CDR2 sequences are LGHNA and YNFKEQ. The CDR3 spans 16 residues.

In terms of frequency, this clonotype is medium-sized. V usage is TRBV7-9 and J usage is TRBJ1-4; TCRdb calls TRBD1, which cannot be checked without DNA. The CDR3 extends over 15 amino acids. The germline gives CDR1 SEHNR, CDR2 FQNEAQ (reference sequence). The CDR3 sequence: CASSSSDRVVEKLFF.

In terms of frequency, this clonotype is medium-sized (0.01 to 0.1%). The V and J genes are TRBV5-1 and TRBJ2-5; TCRdb outputs TRBD2, but without DNA this stays unchecked. CDR1 and CDR2 from the germline V gene are SGHRS and YFSETQ. This CDR3 is 16 amino acids long. CDR3: CASSLRLAGVQETQYF.

This clonotype is medium-sized by frequency. The rearrangement joins TRBV19 to TRBJ1-1. CDR3 length: 13 residues. CDR1 LNHDA and CDR2 SQIVND come from the germline V gene (reference sequence). CDR3 residues: CASSPVGNTEAFF.

The rearrangement joins TRBV20-1 to TRBJ1-3. CDR1 and CDR2 (germline): DFQATT, SNEGSKA (reference sequence). CDR3 length equals 14 residues. The CDR3 sequence: CSARVGGVGNTIYF.

The chain joins TRBV7-2 to TRBJ1-2; as DNA is missing, the TRBD1 call by TCRdb cannot be tested. Germline V gene data show CDR1 as SGHTA and CDR2 as FQGNSA. The CDR3 spans 15 residues. The CDR3 region is CASSRSREKGDGYTF.

This clonotype counts as medium-sized by frequency. This chain uses TRBV28 with TRBJ2-5; lacking DNA, the TRBD1 call made by TCRdb goes unchecked. The CDR3 has 15 residues. Germline V gives CDR1 MDHEN, CDR2 SYDVKM. CDR3 in amino acids: CASSSGGAVQETQYF.

This clonotype counts as medium-sized by frequency. The chain combines TRBV5-6 with TRBJ2-5; TCRdb designates TRBD1, a call that cannot be tested without DNA. This CDR3 region has 13 residues. Germline lookup yields CDR1 SGHDT and CDR2 YYEEEE. This CDR3 is CASSTRSGETQYF.

The V and J genes are TRBV5-6 and TRBJ2-1; with no DNA, the TCRdb D assignment of TRBD2 cannot be verified. Germline values: CDR1 SGHDT, CDR2 YYEEEE. This CDR3 contains 16 residues. The CDR3 region is CASSTLGGSSYNEQFF.

This chain joins TRBV5-1 and TRBJ1-1; TCRdb picks TRBD1, but there is no DNA to check that call. There are 14 residues in the CDR3. Germline CDR1 SGHRS, CDR2 YFSETQ. CDR3 protein: CASRPQGTIGEAFF.

This clonotype is deemed medium-sized by its frequency. V is TRBV27 and J is TRBJ2-1; there is no DNA to check the TCRdb D call of TRBD1. CDR3 size: 14 residues. Germline V gene data show CDR1 as MNHEY and CDR2 as SMNVEV (reference sequence). CDR3 loop: CASLGGASYNEQFF.

The rearrangement uses TRBV7-9 and TRBJ2-2; with no DNA, the TCRdb D assignment of TRBD1 cannot be verified. The germline CDR1 and CDR2 sequences are SEHNR and FQNEAQ (reference sequence). The CDR3 runs 14 residues. The CDR3 is CASSQDSSTGELFF.

According to its frequency, this clonotype is medium-sized (0.01 to 0.1%). The rearrangement links TRBV6-5 to TRBJ2-1; absent DNA, TCRdb's TRBD1 call cannot be checked. Germline assignment: CDR1 MNHEY and CDR2 SVGAGI. This CDR3 is 13 amino acids long. CDR3 amino acids: CASSPRGVNEQFF.

The V call is TRBV20-1, the J call TRBJ2-1; TCRdb calls TRBD2, which cannot be checked without DNA. This CDR3 comprises 13 residues. In germline, CDR1 is DFQATT, CDR2 SNEGSKA (reference sequence). The chain's CDR3 is CSTSGVTYNEQFF.

This chain connects TRBV19 to TRBJ2-1; TCRdb proposes TRBD1, but this gene call is untestable without DNA. The CDR3 sequence is 16 residues long. Germline V gives CDR1 LNHDA, CDR2 SQIVND (reference sequence). The CDR3 loop reads CASSIGGGDSYNEQFF.

The rearrangement links TRBV5-1 to TRBJ2-5. Germline lookup yields CDR1 SGHRS and CDR2 YFSETQ. This CDR3 region has 13 residues. The CDR3 here is CASSLGFQETQYF.

This chain links TRBV10-1 with TRBJ2-2; TCRdb indicates TRBD2, and absent DNA this call remains unverified. The CDR3 is made up of 14 amino acids. Germline loops: CDR1 WNHNN, CDR2 SYGVQD (reference sequence). The CDR3: CASSPGGATGELFF.

Judged by frequency, this clonotype is medium-sized. This sequence joins TRBV6-5 and TRBJ1-2; TCRdb lists TRBD1, though no DNA is available to test this call. Germline CDR1 and CDR2: MNHEY and SVGAGI. This CDR3 has 11 residues. The CDR3 is CASSDPGGYTF.

This clonotype registers large by frequency. The rearrangement joins TRBV29-1 to TRBJ2-3; checking the TCRdb D call of TRBD2 is not possible without DNA. Germline CDR1 and CDR2: SQVTM and ANQGSEA. The CDR3 has 16 residues. The chain's CDR3 is CSVEGMAGHWADTQYF.